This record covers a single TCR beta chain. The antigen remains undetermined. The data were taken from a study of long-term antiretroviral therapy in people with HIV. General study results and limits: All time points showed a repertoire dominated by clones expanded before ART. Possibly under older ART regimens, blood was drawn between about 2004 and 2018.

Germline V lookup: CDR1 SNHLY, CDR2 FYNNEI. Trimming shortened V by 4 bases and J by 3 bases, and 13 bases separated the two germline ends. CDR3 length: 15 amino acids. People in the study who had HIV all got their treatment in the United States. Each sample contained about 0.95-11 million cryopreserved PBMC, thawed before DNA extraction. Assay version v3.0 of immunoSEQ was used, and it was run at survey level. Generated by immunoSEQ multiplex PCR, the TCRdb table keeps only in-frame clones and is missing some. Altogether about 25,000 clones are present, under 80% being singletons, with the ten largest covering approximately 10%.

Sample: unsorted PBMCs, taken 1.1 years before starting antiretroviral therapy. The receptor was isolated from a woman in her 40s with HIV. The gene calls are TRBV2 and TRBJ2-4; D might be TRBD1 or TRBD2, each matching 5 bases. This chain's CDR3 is CASSVVGTNKNIQYF. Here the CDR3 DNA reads TGTGCCAGCAGTGTTGTGGGGACCAACAAAAACATTCAGTACTTC.